A selection of T cell receptor beta chains follows, all from one sample in a study of identical twins. In TCRdb, the 5' RACE reads were re-called with MiXCR into one record per CDR3 protein. The table shows roughly 240,000 distinct CDR3 sequences, with 7.5% occurring only once. These records were also assigned to another study, of yellow fever vaccine responses in identical twins.

The sample comprised CD8+ T cells sorted from blood. Receptors were obtained from a woman between 18 and 29 years old in good health. The CDR3 runs from the conserved cysteine through the conserved F or W. The D gene is left open where the match is weak. The size of a clone is reported for some rows only, either as once, few or many, or as a class for expanded clones.

v_gene	abundance	d_gene	j_gene	CDR3nt	CDR3aa
TRBV9	few	TRBD2	TRBJ2-1	TGTGCCAGCAGCGTAGTTGACGCGGGAGGGAACAATGAGCAGTTCTTC	CASSVVDAGGNNEQFF
TRBV6-1	few	NA	TRBJ1-2	TGTGCCAGCAGTGACAGGGACGACTATGGCTACACCTTC	CASSDRDDYGYTF
TRBV28	few	NA	TRBJ2-2	TGTGCCAGCAGTTTAAGGTTTGGGAATTATAACACCGGGGAGCTGTTTTTT	CASSLRFGNYNTGELFF
TRBV7-3	few	NA	TRBJ2-1	TGTGCCAGCAGCCAAAAGCCCGGGGCCTACAATGAGCAGTTCTTC	CASSQKPGAYNEQFF
TRBV15	few	TRBD2	TRBJ2-3	TGTGCCACCAGCAGTACTAGCGGGCCAAGCACAGATACGCAGTATTTT	CATSSTSGPSTDTQYF
TRBV7-9	few	TRBD1	TRBJ2-2	TGTGCCAGCAGTTATTACGGGACAGGGGACACCGGGGAGCTGTTTTTT	CASSYYGTGDTGELFF
TRBV20-1	many	TRBD2	TRBJ2-2	TGCAGTGCTGAAGCGGGAGAGGGTATCACCGGGGAGCTGTTTTTT	CSAEAGEGITGELFF
TRBV10-2	many	TRBD2	TRBJ2-7	TGCGCCAGCAGCGGTCTAGCGGGAGATTTTGAGCAGTACTTC	CASSGLAGDFEQYF
TRBV5-1	NA	NA	TRBJ2-5	TGCGCCAGCAGCTTACTCCGGACTCGGGGGATGGAGACCCAGTACTTC	CASSLLRTRGMETQYF
TRBV20-1	few	NA	TRBJ2-7	TGCAGTGCACCCAAGGTGGGAGAGTCCTCCTACGAGCAGTACTTC	CSAPKVGESSYEQYF
TRBV9	many	NA	TRBJ2-1	TGTGCCAGCAGCGAGGAGGGGGGACTGTTCGCTGAGCAGTTCTTC	CASSEEGGLFAEQFF
TRBV7-9	many	TRBD2	TRBJ2-2	TGTGCCAGCAGCTTCGGGACTACGGCCAACACCGGGGAGCTGTTTTTT	CASSFGTTANTGELFF
TRBV7-8	once	NA	TRBJ1-1	TGTGCCAGCAGCTTAGGGGTCAACTCCCAAGTGCCGAACACTGAAGCTTTCTTT	CASSLGVNSQVPNTEAFF
TRBV20-1	few	TRBD2	TRBJ2-4	TGCAGTGCTAGATCTCGATTAGCGGGAGTCCTAGCCAAAAACATTCAGTACTTC	CSARSRLAGVLAKNIQYF
TRBV7-9	NA	TRBD1	TRBJ2-1	TGTGCCAGCAGCCCACCCGGGACAGGGCCCTACAATGAGCAGTTCTTC	CASSPPGTGPYNEQFF
TRBV28	NA	NA	TRBJ1-3	TGTGCCAGCAAACCGGGGGCAGGCTCTTCTGGAAACACCATATATTTT	CASKPGAGSSGNTIYF
TRBV7-9	NA	TRBD2	TRBJ2-2	TGTGCCAGCAGCCTCTTAGCGGGAGCGGGCACCGGGGAGCTGTTTTTT	CASSLLAGAGTGELFF
TRBV2	many	NA	TRBJ2-4	TGTGCCAGCAGTGATGGGGGCCAGGACATTCAGTACTTC	CASSDGGQDIQYF
TRBV15	NA	NA	TRBJ2-3	TGTGCCACCAGCAGAGTTATTGGAGGGGAGAGCACAGATACGCAGTATTTT	CATSRVIGGESTDTQYF
TRBV7-2	many	NA	TRBJ2-7	TGTGCCAGCAGCTCCTCGAGCTCGAGCTCCTACGAGCAGTACTTC	CASSSSSSSSYEQYF
TRBV27	NA	NA	TRBJ2-2	TGTGCCAGCAGTCTTCCGGGGGCCGCCCTGGGGACCGGGGAGCTGTTTTTT	CASSLPGAALGTGELFF
TRBV7-6	NA	NA	TRBJ2-5	TGTGCCAGCAGCTTCGACTACATGGAAGAGACCCAGTACTTC	CASSFDYMEETQYF
TRBV4-1	NA	NA	TRBJ2-1	TGCGCCAGCAGCCAAGGGGGGCAGGGGGGCGGTGAGCAGTTCTTC	CASSQGGQGGGEQFF
TRBV15	NA	NA	TRBJ1-6	TGTGCCACCAGCAGATTCCGGGATGGAAATTCACCCCTCCACTTT	CATSRFRDGNSPLHF
TRBV4-1	many	TRBD2	TRBJ2-5	TGCGCCAGCAGCCAAGATTCGGCTAGCGGAGCTCGGGAGACCCAGTACTTC	CASSQDSASGARETQYF
TRBV14	NA	NA	TRBJ2-1	TGTGCCAGCAGCCAAGTAGGCGTCAATTCCTACAATGAGCAGTTCTTC	CASSQVGVNSYNEQFF
TRBV12-3/TRBV12-4	many	TRBD1	TRBJ2-1	TGTGCCACCACACGCGGGACAGGGATCGATGAGCAGTTCTTC	CATTRGTGIDEQFF
TRBV4-2	few	NA	TRBJ1-3	TGTGCCAGCAGCCAAGATAACCTCTCTGGAAACACCATATATTTT	CASSQDNLSGNTIYF
TRBV29-1	many	TRBD2	TRBJ2-1	TGCAGCGCCATCGGGGGTCTAGCGGGAAATGAGCAGTTCTTC	CSAIGGLAGNEQFF